The rows below give T cell receptor beta chains drawn from one sample of a study of multiple sclerosis patients with progressive multifocal leukoencephalopathy. TCRdb's table, derived via immunoSEQ multiplex PCR, lists solely in-frame clones and lacks some. The repertoire includes approximately 27,000 clones, 85% to 90% of them detected once, and around 12% sits in the top ten. The sample was PBMCs, taken from a patient treated with natalizumab. The receptors were gathered from a woman under 40 with progressive multifocal leukoencephalopathy. Both conserved end residues are part of each CDR3. The order of the fields is CDR3 DNA, CDR3 protein, D gene, J gene, V gene, clone size. D genes are given only for firm matches. Part of the rows lack a size; the others show once, few, many or a class for expanded clones.

TGCGCCAGCACCGAAGGGCAGGGGCGAGCCAAAAACATTCAGTACTTC | CASTEGQGRAKNIQYF | . | TRBJ2-4 | TRBV10-2 | .
TGTGCCAGCAGTGAGGGAATCGTAACCGGGGAGCTGTTTTTT | CASSEGIVTGELFF | . | TRBJ2-2 | TRBV5-4 | once
TGTGCCAGCAGCTTAGAAGGGTTGGGAGGCGGCTCTGGAAACACCATATATTTT | CASSLEGLGGGSGNTIYF | . | TRBJ1-3 | TRBV11-2 | .
TGTGCCAGCAGTCCCTTCCCCTGGGACACCATATATTTT | CASSPFPWDTIYF | . | TRBJ1-3 | TRBV6-1 | few
TGTGCCAGCAGCCCACGCGGGGGGGCCACCGGGGAGCTGTTTTTT | CASSPRGGATGELFF | TRBD2 | TRBJ2-2 | TRBV11-2 | .
TGTGCCTGGAGTGAGGACCTTTGGGGCACTGAAGCTTTCTTT | CAWSEDLWGTEAFF | . | TRBJ1-1 | TRBV30 | once
TGTGCCAGCAGCCGGGGGAATACGCAGTATTTT | CASSRGNTQYF | . | TRBJ2-3 | TRBV9 | .
TGCGCCAGCAGCTTGGTCGGGAGTAGCTCCTACGAGCAGTACTTC | CASSLVGSSSYEQYF | . | TRBJ2-7 | TRBV5-1 | .
TGTGCCAGCAGCTTGGCCGGGAGGACAGGCCTCTTCTATGGCTACACCTTC | CASSLAGRTGLFYGYTF | TRBD1 | TRBJ1-2 | TRBV5-4 | few
TGTGCCATCAGTGAGTCGGTGGATACGCAGTATTTT | CAISESVDTQYF | . | TRBJ2-3 | TRBV10-3 | .
TGTGCCTGGAGTCCACAGGGCACAGATACGCAGTATTTT | CAWSPQGTDTQYF | . | TRBJ2-3 | TRBV30 | .
TGTGCCAGCAGAACTAGCGGGAGTTACGAGCAGTACTTC | CASRTSGSYEQYF | TRBD2 | TRBJ2-7 | TRBV7-9 | .
TGCGCCAGCAGCTTATTGACAGGGAGAAGAGAAAAGACCCAGTACTTC | CASSLLTGRREKTQYF | TRBD1 | TRBJ2-5 | TRBV5-1 | .
TGCGCCAGCAGCTCTACTCCGGGACAGCGCTATGGCTACACCTTC | CASSSTPGQRYGYTF | TRBD1 | TRBJ1-2 | TRBV5-1 | .
TGTGCCAGTAGTATAGGGGTCCGAGGGTCGGGCGGAGGCTACGAGCAGTACTTC | CASSIGVRGSGGGYEQYF | . | TRBJ2-7 | TRBV19 | .
TGCGCCAGCAGCCACCCGGACAGGGGATTTACAGATACGCAGTATTTT | CASSHPDRGFTDTQYF | TRBD1 | TRBJ2-3 | TRBV4-1 | .
TGCGCCAGCAGCTCAACAGGGAGCACAGATACGCAGTATTTT | CASSSTGSTDTQYF | . | TRBJ2-3 | TRBV5-1 | .
TGTGCCAGCAGCGTAGATTCGGGACTAGCGGGGGATGAGCAGTTCTTC | CASSVDSGLAGDEQFF | TRBD2 | TRBJ2-1 | TRBV9 | .
TGCAGCGGAGAAGAGACAGGGAGGGGAGGCTACACCTTC | CSGEETGRGGYTF | TRBD1 | TRBJ1-2 | TRBV29-1 | .
TGCGCCAGCTCAAGGGGGGTTCTGAACACTGAAGCTTTCTTT | CASSRGVLNTEAFF | . | TRBJ1-1 | TRBV5-1 | .
TGTGCCAGCAGCTTGGCGTGGGACTCCAGATTCAATGAGCAGTTCTTC | CASSLAWDSRFNEQFF | . | TRBJ2-1 | TRBV5-8 | once
TGCGCCAGCAGTCACCCCAATAGACAGGGCTCCGACTATGGCTACACCTTC | CASSHPNRQGSDYGYTF | TRBD1 | TRBJ1-2 | TRBV23-1 | once
TGCGCCAGCAGCCAACGAAGCTCCTACGAGCAGTACTTC | CASSQRSSYEQYF | . | TRBJ2-7 | TRBV4-1 | .
TGTGCCAGCAGGGGACTAGCTGCGCTCTACGAGCAGTACTTC | CASRGLAALYEQYF | TRBD2 | TRBJ2-7 | TRBV6-6 | .
TGTGCCAGCAGGGGAATTGGGTTCGGAGAAAAACTGTTTTTT | CASRGIGFGEKLFF | . | TRBJ1-4 | TRBV6-5 | once
TGTGCCAGCAGTTTGAGGGGCGATGGTTCACCCCTCCACTTT | CASSLRGDGSPLHF | . | TRBJ1-6 | TRBV28 | .
TGTGCCAGCAGCTTCAACAGGGAAACCGGGGAGCTGTTTTTT | CASSFNRETGELFF | . | TRBJ2-2 | TRBV5-5 | .
TGCGCCAGCAGCCAAGGAGGTTCACCCCTCCACTTT | CASSQGGSPLHF | . | TRBJ1-6 | TRBV4-1 | .
TGCGCCAGCAGCCAAACAGGGCCTCGTGAAAAACTGTTTTTT | CASSQTGPREKLFF | . | TRBJ1-4 | TRBV4-3 | .
TGCGCCAGCAGTCAATCACTAGACGACGAGCAGTACTTC | CASSQSLDDEQYF | . | TRBJ2-7 | TRBV23-1 | .
TGCGCCAGCAGTGAGTCGAGTGGGAGTGGCAATGAGCAGTTCTTC | CASSESSGSGNEQFF | . | TRBJ2-1 | TRBV10-1 | .
TGTGCCAGCAGTGGGTCCGGGGGGGGCTACAATGAGCAGTTCTTC | CASSGSGGGYNEQFF | TRBD2 | TRBJ2-1 | TRBV6-1 | few
TGTGCCAGTTTAGGGCGCAACCAAGAGACCCAGTACTTC | CASLGRNQETQYF | . | TRBJ2-5 | TRBV19 | .
TGTGCCAGCAGCTTATATATTAGCGGGCGGGACAATGAGCAGTTCTTC | CASSLYISGRDNEQFF | TRBD2 | TRBJ2-1 | TRBV7-8 | .
TGTGCCAGCAGCTCACTACAGGCGGCGTACACTGAAGCTTTCTTT | CASSSLQAAYTEAFF | . | TRBJ1-1 | TRBV7-2 | few
TGTGCCAGCAGCTTATCAGGGGCTGATGAAAAACTGTTTTTT | CASSLSGADEKLFF | . | TRBJ1-4 | TRBV11-2 | .
TGCGCCAGCAGCTTGGATGGTAAAATCCAGCCCCAGCATTTT | CASSLDGKIQPQHF | . | TRBJ1-5 | TRBV5-1 | .
TGTGCCCGTCTTACGGGCGATGAGCAGTTCTTC | CARLTGDEQFF | . | TRBJ2-1 | TRBV21-1 | once
TGTGCCAGCAGCGCCCCGTCAGGGGCCTACGAGCAGTACTTC | CASSAPSGAYEQYF | . | TRBJ2-7 | TRBV6-5 | few
TGTGCCAGCAGTTACACTAGCGGGAGCCCAGATACGCAGTATTTT | CASSYTSGSPDTQYF | TRBD2 | TRBJ2-3 | TRBV6-5 | few
TGTGCCAGCAGCTTTAGAGGAACCGGGTACGAGCAGTACTTC | CASSFRGTGYEQYF | . | TRBJ2-7 | TRBV7-8 | .
TGTGCCAGCAGCTCGCAGGGGAGGACTAGCGGGGTGCAAGAGACCCAGTACTTC | CASSSQGRTSGVQETQYF | TRBD2 | TRBJ2-5 | TRBV7-9 | .
TGTGCCAGCAGCTTAAAGGGCGGGACAGGGTCTGGAAACACCATATATTTT | CASSLKGGTGSGNTIYF | TRBD1 | TRBJ1-3 | TRBV7-3 | .
TGTGCCAGCAGCCAAGATCGCAGGGGTGGTCAGCCCCAGCATTTT | CASSQDRRGGQPQHF | . | TRBJ1-5 | TRBV4-2 | .
TGTGCCAGCAGTGATCGGACAGGACCCTACGAGCAGTACTTC | CASSDRTGPYEQYF | TRBD1 | TRBJ2-7 | TRBV2 | .
TGTGCCAGCACAACCGGGACTAGGTCCTACGAGCAGTACTTC | CASTTGTRSYEQYF | TRBD2 | TRBJ2-7 | TRBV28 | .
TGCGCCAGCAGCCCGCAGACAGACGTTTATGGCTACACCTTC | CASSPQTDVYGYTF | . | TRBJ1-2 | TRBV4-3 | .
TGTGCCAGCAGCCCCAGGACTAGCGGGGGTCAAGAGACCCAGTACTTC | CASSPRTSGGQETQYF | TRBD2 | TRBJ2-5 | TRBV4-2 | .
TGTGCCAGTAGTATAGTTCTGACAGGGTACGCTGAAGCTTTCTTT | CASSIVLTGYAEAFF | TRBD1 | TRBJ1-1 | TRBV19 | .
TGTGCCAGCAGCAAAGGAACCCGGGCCTCCTACGAGCAGTACTTC | CASSKGTRASYEQYF | . | TRBJ2-7 | TRBV21-1 | .
TGCGCCAGCAGCACGGACGGCACCGGGGAGCTGTTTTTT | CASSTDGTGELFF | . | TRBJ2-2 | TRBV5-1 | .
TGTGCCACCAGCAGAGATGGGCAGGGCCACTACGAGCAGTACTTC | CATSRDGQGHYEQYF | . | TRBJ2-7 | TRBV15 | .
TGTGCCAGCAGCTCGCCATACGAGCAGTACTTC | CASSSPYEQYF | . | TRBJ2-7 | TRBV5-6 | .
TGCAGCGCCCCTCAGGGGGCTTCCGGGAGCTCCTACAATGAGCAGTTCTTC | CSAPQGASGSSYNEQFF | TRBD1 | TRBJ2-1 | TRBV29-1 | .
TGTGCCAGCAGTTTAAGGCCCCCCTACAATGAGCAGTTCTTC | CASSLRPPYNEQFF | . | TRBJ2-1 | TRBV27 | .